This T cell receptor beta chain was identified in a study of blood T cells in healthy people across ages. Study-wide context: About one barcoded beta molecule per two T cells was the capture yield of template switching.

Points from the study as a whole: A roughly linear age-dependent decrease characterized TCR beta diversity per million T cells. In long-lived donors, naive CD4+ cell counts and diversity exceeded those of aged donors.

A second PCR, run for about 7 to 11 cycles, used a sample-barcoded 5' primer plus a J-beta primer mix. TCRdb independently ran MiXCR on the 5' RACE reads; one entry per CDR3 protein. There are over a million distinct CDR3 sequences in the sample; 42% occur only once, and 7.9% lies in the top ten. Every sample had a minimum of 6 million PBMCs isolated. This clonotype was picked up many times. The antigen is unknown. The CDR3 sequence is 14 residues long. V lost 3 bases and J lost 4; bases outside the gene matches: 4. Germline V lookup: CDR1 DFQATT, CDR2 SNEGSKA (reference sequence). The receptor was isolated from a woman between 18 and 30 years old in good health. The sequencing sample was made of blood. This chain uses TRBV20-1 with TRBJ2-2; TRBD1 aligns across 8 bases. CDR3 loop: CSARDRAATGELFF. The CDR3 coding sequence is TGCAGTGCTAGGGACAGGGCGGCCACCGGGGAGCTGTTTTTT.